The next 7 T cell receptor beta chains were all read from a single sample in a study of shared clonotypes between healthy human individuals. Libraries were prepared by immunoSEQ multiplex PCR; TCRdb keeps only in-frame clonotypes and omits some of them. The data hold approximately 530,000 clones, with around 95% observed a single time. Input material: naive CD4+ T cells sorted from blood. Subset defined: CD45RA+ positively selected. All receptors come from a woman aged 25 to 39 in good health.

The rearrangement joins TRBV2 to TRBJ1-4; D gene uncertain. There are 14 residues in the CDR3. Germline-derived CDR1 and CDR2 are SNHLY and FYNNEI. V lost 10 bases, J lost 6 bases, and 18 bases lay in between. This CDR3 reads CATAGGQVYEKLFF. The CDR3 DNA reads TGTGCCACCGCCGGAGGGCAGGTTTATGAAAAACTGTTTTTT.

The chain couples TRBV4-1 to TRBJ2-1, with TRBD1 matching over 10 bases. Germline values: CDR1 MGHRA, CDR2 YSYEKL. The CDR3 is made up of 15 amino acids. J was trimmed by 5 bases and V by 3 bases; bases with no gene match: 4. As DNA, the CDR3 is TGCGCCAGCAGCCAGACAGGGGGCGCCCACAATGAGCAGTTCTTC. It is translated as CASSQTGGAHNEQFF.

J is TRBJ2-2 and V is TRBV29-1; 8 nucleotides agree with TRBD2. This CDR3 is 13 amino acids long. V lost 4 bases and J lost 5; bases outside the gene matches: 3. Germline V gene sequence: CDR1 SQVTM, CDR2 ANQGSEA. The CDR3 loop reads CSVVLAVTGELFF. CDR3 DNA sequence: TGCAGCGTTGTACTAGCGGTAACCGGGGAGCTGTTTTTT.

The V and J genes are TRBV28 and TRBJ1-1, with D uncertain. CDR1 MDHEN and CDR2 SYDVKM come from the germline V gene. The CDR3 contains 14 residues. V gave up 3 bases and J gave up 1 base, with 9 bases separating them. The CDR3 reads CASSFDLSNTEAFF. The CDR3 DNA is TGTGCCAGCAGTTTTGATTTGTCGAACACTGAAGCTTTCTTT.

The chain combines TRBV29-1 with TRBJ2-1; TRBD2 matches 9 bases. V trimming: 6 bases; J trimming: 3 bases; junction bases outside the gene matches: 9. The germline gives CDR1 SQVTM, CDR2 ANQGSEA. CDR3 length: 15 amino acids. In DNA, the CDR3 is TGCAGCGTGGCCCCGAGACTAGCGGACTACAATGAGCAGTTCTTC. This translates into CSVAPRLADYNEQFF.

The chain uses TRBV29-1 and TRBJ1-2; D perhaps matches TRBD1 (5 bases). V lost 4 bases and J 7 bases, leaving 13 bases between the germline ends. The CDR3 is made up of 12 amino acids. CDR1 is SQVTM and CDR2 is ANQGSEA in the germline V gene. DNA for the CDR3: TGCAGCGTTGTGAAGGGGTCGGGTGGCTACACCTTC. Its translation is CSVVKGSGGYTF. Filled out from reference TRBV29-1 and TRBJ1-2, the complete variable domain reads SAVISQKPSRDICQRGTSLTIQCQVDSQVTMMFWYRQQPGQSLTLIATANQGSEATYESGFVIDKFPISRPNLTFSTLTVSNMSPEDSSIYLCSVVKGSGGYTFGSGTRLTVV.

This rearrangement joins TRBV28 to TRBJ2-7; 9 nucleotides line up with TRBD1. CDR3 length: 12 amino acids. V was clipped by 10 bases and J by 4 bases; unmatched bases: 5. Looked up from germline, CDR1 is MDHEN and CDR2 is SYDVKM. This CDR3 is CAKGQGSYEQYF. The DNA for the CDR3 is TGTGCCAAGGGACAGGGATCGTACGAGCAGTACTTC. The complete variable domain, with remaining parts taken from reference TRBV28 and TRBJ2-7, reads DVKVTQSSRYLVKRTGEKVFLECVQDMDHENMFWYRQDPGLGLRLIYFSYDVKMKEKGDIPEGYSVSREKKERFSLILESASTNQTSMYLCAKGQGSYEQYFGPGTRLTVT.